Below, 30 T cell receptor beta chains from the same sample are listed, as sequenced in a study of shared clonotypes between healthy human individuals. The table came from immunoSEQ multiplex PCR; TCRdb's copy has only in-frame clones and leaves some out. The sample lists nearly 750,000 clones, around 70% occurring once. The source material was memory CD4+ T cells sorted from blood. Subset specified: CD45RA-negative fraction. Receptors originate from a young woman in good health.

V and J are TRBV7-9 and TRBJ1-1; D remains ambiguous. V gave up 2 bases and J gave up 7 bases, with 11 bases separating them. The CDR3 spans 13 residues. Per the germline V gene, CDR1 is SEHNR and CDR2 is FQNEAQ (reference sequence). In DNA, the CDR3 is TGTGCCAGCAGCTTACTCACGGGGATTGAAGCTTTCTTT. It is translated as CASSLLTGIEAFF.

V usage is TRBV19 and J usage is TRBJ2-7; D is possibly TRBD1 or TRBD2 (5 bases each). This CDR3 has 15 residues. The germline CDR1 and CDR2 sequences are LNHDA and SQIVND (reference sequence). Trimming took off 5 bases at V and 5 bases at J, with 19 bases between the two ends. CDR3 region: CASSETSGTLNEQYF. CDR3 in DNA: TGTGCCAGTAGTGAAACCTCCGGGACCCTGAACGAGCAGTACTTC.

This clone was detected only a few times. The genes are TRBV18 and TRBJ1-1, with unresolved D. Germline assignment: CDR1 KGHSH and CDR2 LQKENI. This CDR3 spans 14 amino acids. Trimming cost V 3 bases and J 1 base, with 9 bases left between them. CDR3 bases: TGTGCCAGCTCACCCCGAGAGCGGAACACTGAAGCTTTCTTT. This encodes CASSPRERNTEAFF.

This rearrangement joins TRBV6-9 to TRBJ2-2, with TRBD2 identical over 10 bases. Trimming at V came to 5 bases and at J to 0 bases, leaving 12 bases not matched to a gene. The CDR3 sequence is 19 residues long. Germline values: CDR1 MNHGY, CDR2 SVAAGI. Here the CDR3 reads CASSLRTSGHRSNTGELFF. CDR3 bases: TGTGCCAGCAGTCTTAGGACTAGCGGCCACCGCTCGAACACCGGGGAGCTGTTTTTT.

The chain couples TRBV5-1 to TRBJ2-1, with 10 nucleotides matching TRBD2. CDR3 length: 14 amino acids. V trimming: 5 bases; J trimming: 8 bases; junction bases outside the gene matches: 7. CDR1 and CDR2 (germline): SGHRS, YFSETQ. The CDR3 DNA follows: TGCGCCAGCAGTTCTAGCGGGAGTTTCGATGAGCAGTTCTTC. It is translated as CASSSSGSFDEQFF.

V and J are TRBV11-2 and TRBJ2-7; perhaps TRBD2 as D (6 bases). This CDR3 region has 16 residues. Germline assignment: CDR1 SGHAT and CDR2 FQNNGV. V was trimmed by 6 bases and J by 0 bases, leaving 18 bases between them. The CDR3 nucleotides are TGTGCCAGCAGGACCGTGGCGGGACTCAACTCCTACGAGCAGTACTTC. Translated, it gives CASRTVAGLNSYEQYF.

The sample holds one count of this clone. The chain has TRBV28 and TRBJ2-7; 7 nucleotides line up with TRBD2. CDR1 and CDR2 (germline): MDHEN, SYDVKM. J was trimmed by 0 bases and V by 7 bases; bases with no gene match: 12. The CDR3 extends over 16 amino acids. CDR3 residues: CASTRAGLRSSYEQYF. The CDR3 nucleotides read TGTGCCAGCACCAGAGCGGGATTACGCAGCTCCTACGAGCAGTACTTC.

Notes on this clone: This may arise from a read error, as a much more abundant clone is one base away. In the same sample, other DNA sequences code for this CDR3. CDR3 coding DNA: TGTGCCAGCAGCCGAAGCACAGATACGCAGTATTTT. It is translated as CASSRSTDTQYF. The gene calls are TRBV7-9 and TRBJ2-3, with D uncertain. CDR3 size: 12 residues. The V gene's germline CDR1 is SEHNR and CDR2 FQNEAQ (reference sequence). Trimming left V 5 bases short and J 0 bases short, with 3 bases between.

This rearrangement joins TRBV7-8 to TRBJ1-5; no clear D gene. Germline-derived CDR1 and CDR2 are SGHVS and FQNEAQ. Trimming took off 1 base at V and 1 base at J, with 11 bases between the two ends. This CDR3 is 16 amino acids long. CDR3 sequence (DNA): TGTGCCAGCAGCTTAGTCGGATTAGAGAGCAATCAGCCCCAGCATTTT. Its protein is CASSLVGLESNQPQHF.

The rearrangement joins TRBV7-9 to TRBJ2-3; 12 nucleotides align to TRBD2. The CDR3 consists of 17 residues. Germline V gives CDR1 SEHNR, CDR2 FQNEAQ (reference sequence). Trimming cost V 4 bases and J 0 bases; bases outside gene matches: 5. The chain's CDR3 is CASSSGGLAGSTDTQYF. The CDR3 bases are TGTGCCAGCAGCTCAGGTGGACTAGCGGGAAGCACAGATACGCAGTATTTT.

The chain links TRBV7-8 to TRBJ1-4; 11 bases match TRBD1. Looked up from germline, CDR1 is SGHVS and CDR2 is FQNEAQ. The ends lost 3 bases at V and 0 bases at J; junction bases unmatched: 15. This CDR3 comprises 21 residues. The CDR3 reads CASSFRSPGQGVFATNEKLFF. In DNA, the CDR3 is TGTGCCAGCAGCTTTCGAAGCCCGGGACAGGGGGTTTTTGCAACTAATGAAAAACTGTTTTTT. The full variable domain, with the rest looked up from reference TRBV7-8 and TRBJ1-4, is GAGVSQSPRYKVAKRGQDVALRCDPISGHVSLFWYQQALGQGPEFLTYFQNEAQLDKSGLPSDRFFAERPEGSVSTLKIQRTQQEDSAVYLCASSFRSPGQGVFATNEKLFFGSGTQLSVL.

The table lists this clone with a few counts. The identical CDR3 is also encoded by other nucleotide sequences in the sample. The chain links TRBV7-2 to TRBJ1-5; unclear D gene. The V gene lost 1 base and the J gene lost 2 bases, with 3 bases spanning the gap. Germline V lookup: CDR1 SGHTA, CDR2 FQGNSA. The CDR3 extends over 13 amino acids. The CDR3 spells CASSLVGNQPQHF. The CDR3, as DNA: TGTGCCAGCAGCTTAGTTGGCAATCAGCCCCAGCATTTT. The variable domain in full, with the rest retrieved from reference TRBV7-2 and TRBJ1-5, is GAGVSQSPSNKVTEKGKDVELRCDPISGHTALYWYRQSLGQGLEFLIYFQGNSAPDKSGLPSDRFSAERTGGSVSTLTIQRTQQEDSAVYLCASSLVGNQPQHFGDGTRLSIL.

This chain joins TRBV6-1 and TRBJ2-7; 12 nucleotides align to TRBD2. This CDR3 is 14 amino acids long. With 5 bases clipped from V and 6 bases from J, the junction kept 5 bases outside the gene matches. Germline loops: CDR1 MNHNS, CDR2 SASEGT. The CDR3 DNA is TGTGCCAGCAGTCCAAGACTAGCGGGAGCCGAGCAGTACTTC. Protein sequence: CASSPRLAGAEQYF.

V usage is TRBV25-1 and J usage is TRBJ2-2; TRBD1 matches at 7 bases. J was trimmed by 1 base and V by 4 bases; bases with no gene match: 3. The CDR3 spans 15 residues. Germline CDR1 and CDR2: MGHDK and SYGVNS. CDR3 in DNA: TGTGCCAGCAGTGCCAGGACAGGGAACACCGGGGAGCTGTTTTTT. Residues: CASSARTGNTGELFF.

The chain recombines TRBV4-1 with TRBJ1-5; D is unresolved. V lost 4 bases and J 0 bases, leaving 10 bases between the germline ends. Germline CDR1 MGHRA, CDR2 YSYEKL. CDR3 length: 15 residues. CDR3 DNA: TGCGCCAGCAGCCTCCGGGTCTCTAGCAATCAGCCCCAGCATTTT. As protein: CASSLRVSSNQPQHF.

This chain connects TRBV28 to TRBJ2-1; D gene unclear. Trimming left V 6 bases short and J 0 bases short, with 12 bases between. The CDR3 runs 15 residues. Germline V CDR1 and CDR2: MDHEN, SYDVKM. DNA of the CDR3: TGTGCCAGCAGCAATCCAACGATCTCCTACAATGAGCAGTTCTTC. It codes for CASSNPTISYNEQFF.

In nucleotides, the CDR3 is TGTGCCAGCTCACCCACCGGGACAGGGGGCATGAGGAACACCGGGGAGCTGTTTTTT. It codes for CASSPTGTGGMRNTGELFF. The chain joins TRBV18 to TRBJ2-2; 12 bases agree with TRBD1. The CDR3 length is 19 residues. The germline V gene encodes CDR1 KGHSH and CDR2 LQKENI. The V and J ends lost 3 bases and 1 base, in that order; junction bases with no gene match: 9.

The V and J genes are TRBV7-9 and TRBJ2-5, with 13 bases matching TRBD2. The V segment lost 1 base and the J segment 3 bases; nucleotides outside the gene matches: 5. Germline lookup yields CDR1 SEHNR and CDR2 FQNEAQ (reference sequence). This CDR3 has 17 residues. The CDR3 sequence: CASSLVGTSGTKETQYF. In nucleotides, the CDR3 is TGTGCCAGCAGCTTAGTTGGGACTAGCGGGACTAAAGAGACCCAGTACTTC.

V and J are TRBV28 and TRBJ1-1, with TRBD1 as a possible D gene (6 bases). V lost 1 base and J lost 1, with 7 bases in between. The CDR3 totals 14 residues. CDR1 is MDHEN, CDR2 SYDVKM, per germline. CDR3: CASSLLDRNTEAFF. CDR3 sequence (DNA): TGTGCCAGCAGTTTATTGGACAGGAACACTGAAGCTTTCTTT.

The genes are TRBV6-5 and TRBJ1-1, with D unresolved. The V end lost 0 bases, the J end lost 4 bases, and 12 bases lay between the germline ends. Germline loops: CDR1 MNHEY, CDR2 SVGAGI. This CDR3 contains 15 residues. As DNA, the CDR3 is TGTGCCAGCAGTTACTCTGGCAGTTTGGGCACTGAAGCTTTCTTT. Encoded protein: CASSYSGSLGTEAFF.

This clone was seen ten or more times. This CDR3 is also generated by other DNA sequences in the sample. The chain joins TRBV18 to TRBJ2-1; D ambiguous. The CDR3 loop spans 12 amino acids. Per the germline V gene, CDR1 is KGHSH and CDR2 is LQKENI. Trimming took 4 bases from V and 4 from J, leaving 5 bases between them. The CDR3 spells CASSRDYNEQFF. The DNA for the CDR3 is TGTGCCAGCTCACGGGATTACAATGAGCAGTTCTTC.

The gene calls are TRBV5-1 and TRBJ1-1; D may be TRBD1 (6 bases). V shed 3 bases and J shed 0 bases, with 9 bases lying between them. The V gene's germline CDR1 is SGHRS and CDR2 YFSETQ. This CDR3 contains 14 residues. In nucleotides, the CDR3 is TGCGCCAGCAGCTCCTCAGGGGTGAACACTGAAGCTTTCTTT. Protein product: CASSSSGVNTEAFF.

The gene calls are TRBV7-2 and TRBJ2-7; 8 bases line up with TRBD2. J was trimmed by 0 bases and V by 6 bases; bases with no gene match: 1. The CDR3 length is 13 residues. CDR1 and CDR2 from the germline V gene are SGHTA and FQGNSA. As DNA, the CDR3 is TGTGCCAGCAGAAGCGGGAGCTCCTACGAGCAGTACTTC. Its translation is CASRSGSSYEQYF.

The chain carries TRBV6-5 and TRBJ1-2, with D unclear. With 6 bases removed from V and 0 bases from J, the gap between germline ends came to 8 bases. The CDR3 loop spans 13 amino acids. Germline-derived CDR1 and CDR2 are MNHEY and SVGAGI. Here the CDR3 DNA reads TGTGCCAGCAGCCGGGAATCTAACTATGGCTACACCTTC. Translating gives CASSRESNYGYTF.

For this clone: Since a much larger clone is just one base distant, this may be a read error. The rearrangement uses TRBV13 and TRBJ2-7; 13 nucleotides match TRBD2. The CDR3 runs to 15 residues. Germline CDR1 reads PRHDT; CDR2 reads FYEKMQ (reference sequence). J lost 2 bases, V lost 5 bases, and 3 bases had no gene match. The CDR3 loop reads CASSAGTSGTYEQYF. In nucleotides, the CDR3 is TGTGCCAGCAGCGCAGGGACTAGCGGGACCTACGAGCAGTACTTC.

This clone was seen ten or more times. V gene TRBV19 combines with J gene TRBJ2-5; possibly TRBD1 or TRBD2 for D (5 bases each). V was shortened by 1 base and J by 4 bases, with 13 bases between the two germline ends. Looked up from germline, CDR1 is LNHDA and CDR2 is SQIVND (reference sequence). The CDR3 length is 15 residues. CDR3 amino acids: CASSIGGSSGETQYF. The CDR3 coding sequence is TGTGCCAGTAGTATAGGGGGGAGTTCAGGAGAGACCCAGTACTTC.

The chain employs TRBV7-9 and TRBJ2-7, with D hard to call. From germline, CDR1 is SEHNR and CDR2 FQNEAQ (reference sequence). Trimming took 5 bases from V and 2 from J, leaving 10 bases between them. CDR3 length equals 13 residues. In DNA form, the CDR3 reads TGTGCCAGCAGCCAGGATCTGACCTACGAGCAGTACTTC. This encodes CASSQDLTYEQYF.

V gene TRBV5-1 combines with J gene TRBJ2-2, with D perhaps matching TRBD2 (5 bases). Germline assignment: CDR1 SGHRS and CDR2 YFSETQ. The CDR3 spans 13 residues. Between the trimmed V and J ends, which lost 4 bases and 5 bases, there was a span of 9 bases. The CDR3 DNA reads TGCGCCAGCAGCGCCGGGGTGACCGGGGAGCTGTTTTTT. The encoded protein is CASSAGVTGELFF.

The chain links TRBV6-1 to TRBJ2-7; 10 nucleotides match TRBD1. The germline V gene has CDR1 MNHNS and CDR2 SASEGT. Trimming cost V 3 bases and J 0 bases; bases outside gene matches: 8. CDR3 length: 17 residues. As DNA, the CDR3 is TGTGCCAGCAGTGACCGGATCAGGGACAGGGGCTCCTACGAGCAGTACTTC. Translated: CASSDRIRDRGSYEQYF.

For the CDR3, the DNA is TGTGCCAGCAGAGAGCAGGCCGGGGCAGATACGCAGTATTTT. The encoded protein is CASREQAGADTQYF. This chain links TRBV7-2 with TRBJ2-3; D perhaps matches TRBD2 (5 bases). Trimming left V 6 bases short and J 4 bases short, with 14 bases between. CDR3 size: 14 residues. Per the germline V gene, CDR1 is SGHTA and CDR2 is FQGNSA.